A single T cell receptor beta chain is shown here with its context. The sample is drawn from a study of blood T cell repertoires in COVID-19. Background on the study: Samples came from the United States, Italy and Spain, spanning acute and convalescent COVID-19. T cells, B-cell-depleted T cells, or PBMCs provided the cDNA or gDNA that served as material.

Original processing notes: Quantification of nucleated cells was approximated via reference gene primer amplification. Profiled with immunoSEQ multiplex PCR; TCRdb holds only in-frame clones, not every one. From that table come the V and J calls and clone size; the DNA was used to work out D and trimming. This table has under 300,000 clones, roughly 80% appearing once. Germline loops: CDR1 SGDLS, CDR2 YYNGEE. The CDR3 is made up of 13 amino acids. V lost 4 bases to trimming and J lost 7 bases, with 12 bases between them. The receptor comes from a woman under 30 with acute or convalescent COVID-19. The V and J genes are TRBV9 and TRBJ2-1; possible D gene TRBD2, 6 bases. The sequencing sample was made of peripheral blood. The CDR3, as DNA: TGTGCCAGCAGCCCGAGACTAGTGAATGAGCAGTTCTTC. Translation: CASSPRLVNEQFF.